This passage covers 4 T cell receptor beta chains from one sample sequenced in a study of shared clonotypes between healthy human individuals. The table came from immunoSEQ multiplex PCR; TCRdb's copy has only in-frame clones and leaves some out. This table has fewer than 400,000 clones, around 74% appearing once. The specimen sequenced was memory CD4+ T cells sorted from blood. As to subset: CD45RA-negative fraction. The origin of the receptors is a man under 40 in good health.

This sequence joins TRBV7-2 and TRBJ1-2; TRBD1 matches 7 bases. There are 17 residues in the CDR3. The germline V gene has CDR1 SGHTA and CDR2 FQGNSA. Trimming at V came to 1 base and at J to 5 bases, leaving 13 bases not matched to a gene. CDR3 region: CASSLGTGYSSGYGYTF. Here the CDR3 DNA reads TGTGCCAGCAGCTTAGGGACAGGTTATTCCTCTGGGTATGGCTACACCTTC.

Written as DNA, the CDR3 is TGTGCCAGCAGCCCCCTTGGGGCTGGAAACACCATATATTTT. Amino acid sequence: CASSPLGAGNTIYF. The gene calls are TRBV6-6 and TRBJ1-3; D gene ambiguous. V gave up 6 bases and J gave up 2 bases, with 11 bases separating them. From germline, CDR1 is MNHNY and CDR2 SVGAGI (reference sequence). This CDR3 is 14 amino acids long.

This clone was seen at least ten times. The V and J genes are TRBV15 and TRBJ2-3; D gene ambiguous. Germline V gene lookup returns CDR1 LNHNV and CDR2 YYDKDF (reference sequence). Trimming stripped 5 bases from V and 11 bases from J, with 17 bases between. The CDR3 is made up of 13 amino acids. The CDR3 loop is CATSLSPAERQYF. Here the CDR3 DNA reads TGTGCCACCAGCCTCTCCCCCGCCGAGAGGCAGTATTTT.

The gene calls are TRBV5-6 and TRBJ2-2; D is uncertain. Germline CDR1 is SGHDT and CDR2 is YYEEEE. This CDR3 spans 15 amino acids. V was trimmed by 4 bases and J by 0 bases, leaving 10 bases between them. The CDR3 coding sequence is TGTGCCAGCAGCCCCCCGGGTCCGAACACCGGGGAGCTGTTTTTT. Translation gives CASSPPGPNTGELFF.